This passage covers 22 T cell receptor beta chains from one sample sequenced in a study of T cell responses to AZD1222 COVID-19 vaccine. The method was immunoSEQ multiplex PCR; TCRdb's version includes in-frame clones alone and lacks a portion of them. The sample carries under 170,000 clones, around 95% recorded once. This sample comprised peripheral blood, obtained on day 0 of AZD1222 vaccination. The receptors shown here come from an adult in good health.

This rearrangement joins TRBV7-9 to TRBJ1-1; D unresolved. Germline CDR1 is SEHNR and CDR2 is FQNEAQ (reference sequence). Deletions cut 3 bases from V and 0 bases from J, with 8 bases between. The CDR3 spans 14 residues. The CDR3 DNA follows: TGTGCCAGCAGCTTCCGGGGAATGAACACTGAAGCTTTCTTT. This sequence encodes CASSFRGMNTEAFF.

This clone was detected only once. V gene TRBV5-6 combines with J gene TRBJ2-5; D is uncertain. The length of the CDR3 is 12 residues. Trimming cost V 2 bases and J 3 bases, with 5 bases left between them. CDR1 is SGHDT, CDR2 YYEEEE, per germline. CDR3 in amino acids: CASSFLEETQYF. The CDR3 nucleotides read TGTGCCAGCAGCTTTCTTGAAGAGACCCAGTACTTC.

V usage is TRBV6-6 and J usage is TRBJ1-2; D not resolved. The V and J ends lost 0 bases and 2 bases respectively, with 7 bases between them. This CDR3 contains 14 residues. Germline loops: CDR1 MNHNY, CDR2 SVGAGI (reference sequence). The DNA for the CDR3 is TGTGCCAGCAGTTACTCGTCAGCGAACTATGGCTACACCTTC. It is translated as CASSYSSANYGYTF.

This chain uses TRBV27 with TRBJ2-2; D is possibly TRBD1 (5 bases). CDR1 is MNHEY, CDR2 SMNVEV, per germline (reference sequence). CDR3 length equals 15 residues. V dropped 2 bases and J dropped 6 bases, with 13 bases sitting between them. DNA for the CDR3: TGTGCCAGCAGTTTAGTTGGGGCTTCAGCCGGGGAGCTGTTTTTT. Translating gives CASSLVGASAGELFF.

The CDR3 region is CASSFGPGLDQETQYF. Here the CDR3 DNA reads TGCGCCAGCAGCTTTGGGCCGGGACTAGACCAAGAGACCCAGTACTTC. The genes are TRBV5-1 and TRBJ2-5; 8 bases fit TRBD2. This CDR3 spans 16 amino acids. V was pared by 2 bases and J by 0 bases, with 6 bases of the junction left unmatched. Germline-derived CDR1 and CDR2 are SGHRS and YFSETQ.

The chain employs TRBV5-1 and TRBJ2-3, with 10 positions matching TRBD2. V lost 1 base to trimming and J lost 3 bases; unmatched junction nucleotides: 14. This CDR3 is built from 19 residues. Germline loops: CDR1 SGHRS, CDR2 YFSETQ. The CDR3 sequence is CASSLWSGRASPETDTQYF. The CDR3 DNA follows: TGCGCCAGCAGCTTGTGGAGCGGGAGGGCCTCACCAGAAACAGATACGCAGTATTTT.

This rearrangement joins TRBV18 to TRBJ2-2; 10 positions agree with TRBD1. The CDR3 has 15 amino acids. The V gene end was trimmed by 4 bases and the J gene end by 3 bases; junction bases not matched to a gene: 2. In germline, CDR1 is KGHSH, CDR2 LQKENI. The CDR3 spells CASSRDRGDTGELFF. CDR3 nucleotide sequence: TGTGCCAGCTCACGGGACAGGGGAGACACCGGGGAGCTGTTTTTT.

The V and J genes are TRBV4-1 and TRBJ2-3; D may match TRBD1 or TRBD2 (5 bases each). The CDR3 is 17 amino acids. Trimming cost V 5 bases and J 4 bases, with 22 bases left between them. The germline V gene has CDR1 MGHRA and CDR2 YSYEKL. CDR3 DNA sequence: TGCGCCAGCAGCGAATTTGAGGGGCGGTATATTCCAGATACGCAGTATTTT. It is translated as CASSEFEGRYIPDTQYF.

The chain combines TRBV19 with TRBJ2-2; 10 bases are a match to TRBD1. The CDR3 extends over 15 amino acids. Germline CDR1 LNHDA, CDR2 SQIVND (reference sequence). Trimming at V came to 1 base and at J to 7 bases, leaving 3 bases not matched to a gene. CDR3 loop: CASSIGDRGHGELFF. CDR3 nucleotides: TGTGCCAGTAGTATAGGGGACAGGGGACACGGGGAGCTGTTTTTT.

This rearrangement joins TRBV4-2 to TRBJ1-1; tentatively, D is TRBD1 (6 bases). The CDR3 is 15 amino acids. Germline lookup yields CDR1 LGHNA and CDR2 YNFKEQ. The germline V and J ends were trimmed by 3 bases and 3 bases, with 14 bases remaining between them. Here the CDR3 reads CASSHNSGAHTEAFF. Here the CDR3 DNA reads TGTGCCAGCAGCCATAACTCAGGGGCGCACACTGAAGCTTTCTTT.

About this clone: This CDR3 is also generated by other DNA sequences in the sample. The chain joins TRBV3-1 (or the pseudogene TRBV3-2) to TRBJ1-5; D unresolved. The CDR3 has 14 amino acids. Germline V gene sequence: CDR1 LGHDT, CDR2 YNNKEL (reference sequence). Deletions cut 3 bases from V and 0 bases from J, with 6 bases between. The CDR3 region has the DNA TGTGCCAGCAGCCAGGGGTATAGCAATCAGCCCCAGCATTTT. Its translation: CASSQGYSNQPQHF.

The chain couples TRBV9 to TRBJ2-3; D is unresolved. The germline V and J ends were trimmed by 3 bases and 6 bases, with 8 bases remaining between them. Germline CDR1 SGDLS, CDR2 YYNGEE. CDR3 length: 12 residues. The CDR3 loop reads CASSDLGDTQYF. In nucleotides, the CDR3 is TGTGCCAGCAGCGACCTTGGGGATACGCAGTATTTT.

V is TRBV7-9 and J is TRBJ1-2, with D perhaps matching TRBD1 (5 bases). The CDR3 is 13 amino acids. With 2 bases removed from V and 5 bases from J, the gap between germline ends came to 9 bases. Germline CDR1 and CDR2: SEHNR and FQNEAQ (reference sequence). DNA for the CDR3: TGTGCCAGCAGCTTACCCCAGGGATATGGCTACACCTTC. It translates to CASSLPQGYGYTF.

This rearrangement joins TRBV4-1 to TRBJ1-1; the match to TRBD1 covers 11 bases. The ends lost 2 bases at V and 7 bases at J; junction bases unmatched: 15. CDR1 is MGHRA, CDR2 YSYEKL, per germline. This CDR3 region has 18 residues. CDR3 loop: CASSQRVRTGGVRNEAFF. As DNA, the CDR3 is TGCGCCAGCAGCCAAAGAGTCCGGACAGGGGGCGTTCGTAATGAAGCTTTCTTT.

The V call is TRBV29-1, the J call TRBJ1-1; the D gene is possibly TRBD1 (6 bases). CDR1 SQVTM and CDR2 ANQGSEA come from the germline V gene. Trimming cost V 2 bases and J 5 bases, with 9 bases left between them. CDR3 length equals 12 residues. CDR3 loop: CSVENRVTEAFF. The CDR3 bases are TGCAGCGTTGAAAACAGGGTAACTGAAGCTTTCTTT.

This chain joins TRBV5-1 and TRBJ1-4, with 8 bases lining up with TRBD1. Germline loops: CDR1 SGHRS, CDR2 YFSETQ. With V trimmed by 4 bases and J by 0 bases, 8 bases remained unmatched. This CDR3 has 17 residues. The CDR3 coding sequence is TGCGCCAGCAGCCGAGGACAGGGTGTCCCAACTAATGAAAAACTGTTTTTT. This translates into CASSRGQGVPTNEKLFF.

The chain combines TRBV12-3 or TRBV12-4 with TRBJ2-7, with D possibly matching TRBD2 (5 bases). The V gene lost 5 bases and the J gene lost 6 bases, with 14 bases spanning the gap. The CDR3 contains 13 residues. For the CDR3, the DNA is TGTGCCAGCAGTCTGTCTAGCCTGGGCGAGCAGTACGTC. It codes for CASSLSSLGEQYV.

On this clone: An end of the junction does not agree with germline; a read error may underlie this. The chain links TRBV7-7 to TRBJ2-1; TRBD2 aligns across 8 bases. CDR1 is SSHAT, CDR2 FNYEAQ, per germline (reference sequence). This CDR3 is 15 amino acids long. CDR3 sequence reads: CASSRVGGAYDEQFF. CDR3 in DNA: TGTGCCAGCAGCCGCGTCGGGGGGGCCTACGATGAGCAGTTCTTC.

The chain couples TRBV3-1 (or the pseudogene TRBV3-2) to TRBJ1-1; D call uncertain. Trimming stripped 3 bases from V and 5 bases from J, with 13 bases between. There are 14 residues in the CDR3. Germline loops: CDR1 LGHDT, CDR2 YNNKEL (reference sequence). The CDR3: CASSQVARATEAFF. The CDR3 bases are TGTGCCAGCAGCCAGGTGGCTAGGGCGACTGAAGCTTTCTTT.

V usage is TRBV6-2 or TRBV6-3 and J usage is TRBJ2-7; 9 bases map to TRBD2. With 2 bases clipped from V and 0 bases from J, the junction kept 8 bases outside the gene matches. There are 17 residues in the CDR3. Germline V gene data show CDR1 as MNHEY and CDR2 as SVGEGT. This CDR3 is CASSYHPSGKSSYEQYV. Written as DNA, the CDR3 is TGTGCCAGCAGTTACCATCCTAGCGGGAAGAGCTCCTACGAGCAGTACGTC.

A single count supports this clone. This chain's CDR3 is CATTLEGGPPVQQYV. CDR3 DNA: TGCGCCACCACGCTAGAGGGGGGGCCCCCGGTTCAGCAGTACGTC. The chain employs TRBV4-1 and TRBJ2-7; possible D gene TRBD2, 7 bases. V was trimmed by 10 bases and J by 8 bases, leaving 27 bases between them. This CDR3 has 15 amino acids. Germline CDR1 MGHRA, CDR2 YSYEKL.

The gene calls are TRBV5-5 and TRBJ2-5, with TRBD1 matching 7 bases. The CDR3 has 16 amino acids. Trimming cost V 3 bases and J 1 base; bases outside gene matches: 9. Germline V lookup: CDR1 SGHKS, CDR2 YYEKEE (reference sequence). In nucleotides, the CDR3 is TGTGCCAGCAGCTCGAACCAGGGACAGCCCCAAGAGACCCAGTACTTC. It encodes CASSSNQGQPQETQYF.